This T cell receptor (beta chain) was sequenced during a study of cytomegalovirus exposure and HLA in healthy donors. Overall study context: HLA-typed donors were the source of about 85 million unique TCRs held in an early data release. Study-wide results and caveats: After further analysis at a later stage, roughly 15,000 TCR beta sequences were associated with HLA alleles at 0.05 false discovery rate.

J lost 5 bases, V lost 2 bases, and 15 bases had no gene match. The CDR3 covers 17 residues. Per germline, CDR1 MDHEN and CDR2 SYDVKM. With 60 Vbeta and 13 Jbeta primers, the PCR was carried out. Libraries were prepared by immunoSEQ multiplex PCR; TCRdb keeps only in-frame clonotypes and omits some of them. The sample has around 150,000 clones; around 79% are singletons. With respect to this clone: Its antigen remains unknown.

The genes are TRBV28 and TRBJ2-7; 7 bases are shared with TRBD2. This TCR was sampled from a man aged 35-49 years in good health and CMV-seronegative. The sequenced sample was PBMCs. This CDR3 reads CASSLVIVAGVPNEQYF. CDR3 in DNA: TGTGCCAGCAGTTTAGTTATCGTAGCGGGTGTTCCCAACGAGCAGTACTTC.